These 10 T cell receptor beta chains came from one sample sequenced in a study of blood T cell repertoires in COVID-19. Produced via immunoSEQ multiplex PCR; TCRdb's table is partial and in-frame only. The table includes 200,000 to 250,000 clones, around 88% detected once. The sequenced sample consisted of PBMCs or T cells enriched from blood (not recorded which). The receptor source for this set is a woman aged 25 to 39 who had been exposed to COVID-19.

The CDR3 sequence: CASRIRGQGYEQYF. CDR3 DNA: TGTGCCAGCAGAATAAGGGGACAGGGCTACGAGCAGTACTTC. The chain recombines TRBV6-5 with TRBJ2-7, with 9 bases that match TRBD1. The germline gives CDR1 MNHEY, CDR2 SVGAGI. This CDR3 is 14 amino acids long. J was trimmed by 3 bases and V by 6 bases; bases with no gene match: 6.

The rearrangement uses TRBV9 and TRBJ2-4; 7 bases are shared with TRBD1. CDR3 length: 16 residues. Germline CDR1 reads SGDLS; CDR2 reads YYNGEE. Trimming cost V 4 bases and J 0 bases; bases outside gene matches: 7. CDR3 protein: CASSPQGPLAKNIQYF. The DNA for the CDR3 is TGTGCCAGCAGCCCACAGGGGCCACTAGCCAAAAACATTCAGTACTTC. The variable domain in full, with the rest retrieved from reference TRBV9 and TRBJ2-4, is DSGVTQTPKHLITATGQRVTLRCSPRSGDLSVYWYQQSLDQGLQFLIQYYNGEERAKGNILERFSAQQFPDLHSELNLSSLELGDSALYFCASSPQGPLAKNIQYFGAGTRLSVL.

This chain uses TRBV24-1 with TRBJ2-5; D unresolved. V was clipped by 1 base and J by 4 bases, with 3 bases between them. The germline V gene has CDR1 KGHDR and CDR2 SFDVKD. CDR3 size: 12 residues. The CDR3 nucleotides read TGTGCCACCAGTGATTTCAGAGAGACCCAGTACTTC. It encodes CATSDFRETQYF.

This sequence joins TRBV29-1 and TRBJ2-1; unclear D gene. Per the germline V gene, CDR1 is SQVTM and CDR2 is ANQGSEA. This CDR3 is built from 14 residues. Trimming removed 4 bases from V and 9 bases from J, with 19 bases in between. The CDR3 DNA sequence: TGCAGCGTTGGAAGTCACTCCCTCGGCGGTGAGCAGTTCTTC. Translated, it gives CSVGSHSLGGEQFF.

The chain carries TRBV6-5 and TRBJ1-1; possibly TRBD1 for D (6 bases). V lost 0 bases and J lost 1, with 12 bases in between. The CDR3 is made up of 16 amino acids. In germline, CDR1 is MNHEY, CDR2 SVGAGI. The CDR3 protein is CASSYSYRTANTEAFF. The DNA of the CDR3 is TGTGCCAGCAGTTACTCCTATAGGACAGCGAACACTGAAGCTTTCTTT.

The CDR3 loop is CASSQGGTGYTGELFF. The DNA of the CDR3 is TGTGCCAGCAGCCAGGGTGGGACAGGGTACACCGGGGAGCTGTTTTTT. The chain joins TRBV9 to TRBJ2-2; TRBD1 aligns across 9 bases. J was trimmed by 3 bases and V by 4 bases; bases with no gene match: 7. Germline V gene sequence: CDR1 SGDLS, CDR2 YYNGEE. There are 16 residues in the CDR3.

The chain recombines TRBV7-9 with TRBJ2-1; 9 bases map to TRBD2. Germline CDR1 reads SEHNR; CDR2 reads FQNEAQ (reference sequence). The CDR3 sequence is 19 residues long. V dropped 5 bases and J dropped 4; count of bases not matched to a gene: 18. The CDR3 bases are TGTGCCAGCAGCCGTGCGGGGGGGCCCTTTGGAGGTCAATACAATGAGCAGTTCTTC. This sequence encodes CASSRAGGPFGGQYNEQFF.

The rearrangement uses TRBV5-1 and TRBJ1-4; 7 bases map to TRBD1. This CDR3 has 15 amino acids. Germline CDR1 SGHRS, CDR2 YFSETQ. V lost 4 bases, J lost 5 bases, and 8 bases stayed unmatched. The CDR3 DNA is TGCGCCAGCAGCACCTCCGGGACAGCAAATGAAAAACTGTTTTTT. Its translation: CASSTSGTANEKLFF.

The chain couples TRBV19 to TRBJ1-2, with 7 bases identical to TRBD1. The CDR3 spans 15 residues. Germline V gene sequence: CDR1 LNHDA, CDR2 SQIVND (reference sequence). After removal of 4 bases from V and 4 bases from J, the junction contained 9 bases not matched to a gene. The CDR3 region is CASSTLRDSAYGYTF. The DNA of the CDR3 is TGTGCCAGTAGTACCCTCCGGGACAGCGCCTATGGCTACACCTTC.

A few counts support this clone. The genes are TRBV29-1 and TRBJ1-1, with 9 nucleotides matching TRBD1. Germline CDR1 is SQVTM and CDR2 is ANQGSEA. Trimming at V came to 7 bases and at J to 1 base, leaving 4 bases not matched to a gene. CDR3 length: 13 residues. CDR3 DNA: TGCAGCGGGACAGGGGCCGGGAACACTGAAGCTTTCTTT. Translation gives CSGTGAGNTEAFF.